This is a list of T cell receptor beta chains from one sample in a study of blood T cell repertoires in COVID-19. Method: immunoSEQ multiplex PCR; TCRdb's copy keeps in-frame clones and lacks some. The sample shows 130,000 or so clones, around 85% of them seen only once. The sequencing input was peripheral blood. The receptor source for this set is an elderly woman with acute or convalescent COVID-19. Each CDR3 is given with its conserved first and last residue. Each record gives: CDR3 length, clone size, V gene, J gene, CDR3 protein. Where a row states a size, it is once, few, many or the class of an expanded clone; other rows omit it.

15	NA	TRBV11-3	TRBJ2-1	CASSFGLAGGDEQFF
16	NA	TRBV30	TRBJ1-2	CAWRLLDRGEAYGYTF
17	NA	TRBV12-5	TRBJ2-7	CASAHGLAAYQSYEQYF
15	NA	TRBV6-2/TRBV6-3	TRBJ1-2	CASSWRQTSNYGYTF
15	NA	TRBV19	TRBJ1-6	CASSTDGTANSPLHF
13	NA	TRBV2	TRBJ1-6	CASSAEAGTPLHF
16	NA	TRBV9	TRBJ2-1	CASSVAVAGLDNEQFF
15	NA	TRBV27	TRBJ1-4	CASRTGGRDNEKLFF
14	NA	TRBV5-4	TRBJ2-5	CASSLSTGQETQYF
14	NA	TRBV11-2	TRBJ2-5	CASSADRWRETQYF
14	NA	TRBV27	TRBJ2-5	CASSPGGFQETQYF
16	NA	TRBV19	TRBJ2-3	CASSMRAGGSTDTQYF
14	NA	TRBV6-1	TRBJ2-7	CASSELAGINEQYF
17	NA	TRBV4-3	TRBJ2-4	CASSHESDRGAKNIQYF
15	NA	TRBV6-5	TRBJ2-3	CASSPPFRAGDTQYF
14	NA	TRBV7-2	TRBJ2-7	CASSGGGISYEQYF
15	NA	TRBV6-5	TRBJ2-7	CASRPALGGTYEQYF
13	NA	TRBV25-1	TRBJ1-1	CASSRPGGTEAFF
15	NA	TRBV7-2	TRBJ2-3	CASSPPTGGTDTQYF
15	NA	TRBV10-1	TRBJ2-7	CASNLLRDYAYEQYF
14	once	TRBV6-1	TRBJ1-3	CASSEAEVGNTIYF
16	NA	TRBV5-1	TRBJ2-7	CASSTGLAPSSYEQYF
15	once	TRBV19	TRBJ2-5	CASSQGQASGETQYF
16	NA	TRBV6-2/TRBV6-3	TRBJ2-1	CASSPAGTSAYNEQFF
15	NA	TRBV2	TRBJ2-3	CASSERPKGLDTQYF
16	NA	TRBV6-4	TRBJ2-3	CASSDYPDRGSDTQYF
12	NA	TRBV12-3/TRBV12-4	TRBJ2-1	CASSSESWEQFF
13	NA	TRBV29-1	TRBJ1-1	CSVLPTGGTEAFF
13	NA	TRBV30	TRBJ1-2	CAWSRAAARGYTF
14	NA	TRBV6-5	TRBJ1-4	CASRLTATNEKLFF
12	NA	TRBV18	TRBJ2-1	CASSPGTSEQFF
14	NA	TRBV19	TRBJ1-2	CASSIGAGGYRYTF
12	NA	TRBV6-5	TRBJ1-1	CASTGYPTEAFF